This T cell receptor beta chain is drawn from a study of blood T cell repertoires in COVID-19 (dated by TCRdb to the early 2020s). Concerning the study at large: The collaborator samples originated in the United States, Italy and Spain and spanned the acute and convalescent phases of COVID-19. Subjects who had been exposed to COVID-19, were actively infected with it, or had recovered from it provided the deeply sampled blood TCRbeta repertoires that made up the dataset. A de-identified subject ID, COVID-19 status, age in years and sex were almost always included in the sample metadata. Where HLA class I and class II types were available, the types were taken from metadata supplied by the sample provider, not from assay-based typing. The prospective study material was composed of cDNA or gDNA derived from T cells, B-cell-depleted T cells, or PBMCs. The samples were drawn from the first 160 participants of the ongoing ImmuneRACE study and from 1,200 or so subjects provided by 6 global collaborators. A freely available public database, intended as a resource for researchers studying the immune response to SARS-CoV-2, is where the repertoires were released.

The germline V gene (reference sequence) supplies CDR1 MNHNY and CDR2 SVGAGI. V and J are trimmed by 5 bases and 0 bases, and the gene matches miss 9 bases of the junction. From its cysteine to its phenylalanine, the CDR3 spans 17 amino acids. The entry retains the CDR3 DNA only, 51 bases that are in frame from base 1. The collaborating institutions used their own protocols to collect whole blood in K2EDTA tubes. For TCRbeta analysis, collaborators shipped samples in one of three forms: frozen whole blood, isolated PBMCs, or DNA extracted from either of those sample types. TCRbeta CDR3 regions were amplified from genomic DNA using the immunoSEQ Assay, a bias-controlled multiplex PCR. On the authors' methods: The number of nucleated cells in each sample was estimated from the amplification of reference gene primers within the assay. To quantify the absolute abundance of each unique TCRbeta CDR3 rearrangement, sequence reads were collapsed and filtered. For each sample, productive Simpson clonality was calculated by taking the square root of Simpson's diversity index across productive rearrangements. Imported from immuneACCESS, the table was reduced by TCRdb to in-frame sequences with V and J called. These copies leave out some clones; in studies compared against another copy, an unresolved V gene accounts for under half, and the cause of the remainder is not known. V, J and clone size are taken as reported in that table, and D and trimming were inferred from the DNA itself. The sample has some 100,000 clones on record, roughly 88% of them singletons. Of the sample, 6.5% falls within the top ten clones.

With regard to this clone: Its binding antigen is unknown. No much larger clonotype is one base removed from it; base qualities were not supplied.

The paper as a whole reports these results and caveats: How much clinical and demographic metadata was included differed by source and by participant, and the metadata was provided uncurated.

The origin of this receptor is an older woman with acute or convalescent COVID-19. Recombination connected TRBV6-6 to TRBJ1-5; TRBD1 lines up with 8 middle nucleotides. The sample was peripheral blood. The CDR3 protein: CASSRQGTSISNQPQHF. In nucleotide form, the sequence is TGTGCCAGCAGTCGACAGGGGACAAGTATTAGCAATCAGCCCCAGCATTTT.